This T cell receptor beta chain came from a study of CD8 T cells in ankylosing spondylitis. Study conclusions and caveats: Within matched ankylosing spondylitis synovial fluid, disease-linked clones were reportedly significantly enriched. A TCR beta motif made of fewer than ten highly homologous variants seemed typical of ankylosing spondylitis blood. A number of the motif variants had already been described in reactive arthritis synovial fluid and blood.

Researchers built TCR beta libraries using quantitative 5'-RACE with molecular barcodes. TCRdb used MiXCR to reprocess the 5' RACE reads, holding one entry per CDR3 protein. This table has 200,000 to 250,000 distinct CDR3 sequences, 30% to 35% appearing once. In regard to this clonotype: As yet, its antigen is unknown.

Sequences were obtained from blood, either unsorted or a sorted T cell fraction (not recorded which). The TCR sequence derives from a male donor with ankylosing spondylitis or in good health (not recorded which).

This CDR3 is CSANGGGVETQYF. The CDR3 DNA sequence: TGCAGTGCTAATGGAGGGGGAGTAGAGACCCAGTACTTC. This chain uses TRBV20-1 with TRBJ2-5, with D perhaps assigned TRBD1 or TRBD2 (6 bases each). Looked up from germline, CDR1 is DFQATT and CDR2 is SNEGSKA (reference sequence). This CDR3 region has 13 residues. With 4 bases removed from V and 4 bases from J, the gap between germline ends came to 13 bases.